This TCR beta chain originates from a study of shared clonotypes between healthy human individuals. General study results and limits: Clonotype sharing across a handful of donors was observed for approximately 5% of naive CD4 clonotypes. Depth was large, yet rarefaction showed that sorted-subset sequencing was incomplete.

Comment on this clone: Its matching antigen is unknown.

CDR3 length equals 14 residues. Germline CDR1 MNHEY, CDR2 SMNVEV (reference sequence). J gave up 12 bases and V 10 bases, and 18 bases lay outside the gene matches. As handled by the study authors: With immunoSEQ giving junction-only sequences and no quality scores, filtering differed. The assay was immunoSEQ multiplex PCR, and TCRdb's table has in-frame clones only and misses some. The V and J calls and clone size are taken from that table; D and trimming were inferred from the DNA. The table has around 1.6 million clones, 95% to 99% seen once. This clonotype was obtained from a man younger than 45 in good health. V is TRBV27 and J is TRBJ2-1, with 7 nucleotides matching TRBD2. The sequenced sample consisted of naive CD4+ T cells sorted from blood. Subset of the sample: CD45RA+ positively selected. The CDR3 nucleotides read TGTGCCACCACGCGGTTCAGCGGGGCTATGGTGCAGTTCTTC. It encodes CATTRFSGAMVQFF.